The 11 T cell receptor beta chains listed next were all sequenced from one sample in a study of CD8 T cells in Susac syndrome. Reverse transcription used about 0.45 to 1 ug RNA and random hexamers. Via MiXCR, TCRdb re-called the immunoSEQ multiplex PCR reads, giving one row per CDR3 protein. The sample holds 25,000 to 30,000 distinct CDR3 sequences, roughly 94% seen once. Sequencing used CD8+ T cells from PBMCs. These receptors were taken from a human donor in good health.

The rearrangement joins TRBV27 to TRBJ2-5; D is possibly TRBD1 (5 bases). Trimming cost V 5 bases and J 2 bases, with 15 bases left between them. This CDR3 region has 15 residues. Germline loops: CDR1 MNHEY, CDR2 SMNVEV (reference sequence). CDR3: CASSTGSSPQETQYF. DNA for the CDR3: TGTGCCAGCAGTACAGGATCTAGTCCTCAAGAGACCCAGTACTTC.

This rearrangement joins TRBV7-6 to TRBJ2-3; no clear D. Germline CDR1 and CDR2: SGHVS and FNYEAQ. The CDR3 is 16 residues long. V was pared by 0 bases and J by 0 bases, with 10 bases between. The CDR3 loop reads CASSLAQGDSTDTQYF. The CDR3 region has the DNA TGTGCCAGCAGCTTAGCTCAAGGAGACAGCACAGATACGCAGTATTTT. The full variable domain, completed using reference TRBV7-6 and TRBJ2-3, is GAGVSQSPRYKVTKRGQDVALRCDPISGHVSLYWYRQALGQGPEFLTYFNYEAQQDKSGLPNDRFSAERPEGSISTLTIQRTEQRDSAMYRCASSLAQGDSTDTQYFGPGTRLTVL.

V is TRBV20-1 and J is TRBJ2-3; D is unresolved. The V and J ends lost 2 bases and 1 base respectively, with 25 bases between them. Per germline, CDR1 DFQATT and CDR2 SNEGSKA (reference sequence). The CDR3 is made up of 19 amino acids. CDR3 sequence: CSARRMSLAETRGTDTQYF. Here the CDR3 DNA reads TGCAGTGCTAGAAGAATGTCCCTGGCGGAGACGAGAGGCACAGATACGCAGTATTTT.

The V call is TRBV12-3 or TRBV12-4, the J call TRBJ1-5, with D possibly matching TRBD1 (5 bases). Trimming removed 3 bases from V and 9 bases from J, with 9 bases in between. The CDR3 sequence is 12 residues long. The CDR3 here is CASSLGGLPQHF. CDR3 coding DNA: TGTGCCAGCAGTTTGGGGGGTCTGCCCCAGCATTTT.

The rearrangement joins TRBV5-6 to TRBJ2-5; 9 positions agree with TRBD2. The J segment lost 5 bases and the V segment lost 10 bases, leaving 15 bases of the junction unmatched. Germline CDR1 is SGHDT and CDR2 is YYEEEE. This CDR3 region has 15 residues. The CDR3 nucleotides read TGTGCCTCCCGAGTAGCGGGAGACATTTGGGAGACCCAGTACTTC. This translates into CASRVAGDIWETQYF.

The J gene is TRBJ1-1, the V gene TRBV4-1; unclear D gene. Germline V gene lookup returns CDR1 MGHRA and CDR2 YSYEKL. Trimming shortened V by 0 bases and J by 8 bases, and 10 bases separated the two germline ends. The CDR3 runs 13 residues. DNA for the CDR3: TGCGCCAGCAGCCAAGATGAGGACTCAGAAGCTTTCTTT. This codes for CASSQDEDSEAFF.

The CDR3 region has the DNA TGTGCCAGCAGTGACTCTATAGCGGGGGGCAATGAGCAGTTCTTC. Its protein is CASSDSIAGGNEQFF. The rearrangement uses TRBV6-4 and TRBJ2-1; 10 nucleotides align to TRBD2. This CDR3 region has 15 residues. Germline CDR1 is MRHNA and CDR2 is SNTAGT. With 0 bases clipped from V and 6 bases from J, the junction kept 2 bases outside the gene matches.

This chain connects TRBV6-6 to TRBJ1-6; possible D gene TRBD1, 5 bases. Trimming removed 8 bases from V and 7 bases from J, with 12 bases in between. Germline V CDR1 and CDR2: MNHNY, SVGAGI (reference sequence). This CDR3 spans 13 amino acids. This CDR3 is CASLPGGNSPLHF. In DNA, the CDR3 is TGTGCCAGCCTACCGGGGGGGAATTCACCCCTCCACTTT.

This chain connects TRBV29-1 to TRBJ1-4; D possibly corresponds to TRBD1 (6 bases). The CDR3 loop spans 15 amino acids. V lost 0 bases and J lost 2, with 10 bases in between. CDR1 and CDR2 from the germline V gene are SQVTM and ANQGSEA. CDR3 sequence: CSVEDGGATNEKLFF. For the CDR3, the DNA is TGCAGCGTTGAAGACGGGGGGGCGACTAATGAAAAACTGTTTTTT.

In the case of this clonotype: One junction end disagrees with the germline gene, perhaps due to a read error. The chain has TRBV5-4 and TRBJ1-1; D gene uncertain. Germline V gives CDR1 SGHNT, CDR2 YYREEE (reference sequence). This CDR3 spans 14 amino acids. CDR3 protein: CASSLAGGNTEVFF. CDR3 coding DNA: TGTGCCAGCAGCTTGGCAGGAGGAAACACTGAAGTTTTCTTT.

The rearrangement uses TRBV7-2 and TRBJ1-2; TRBD1 matches 8 bases. With V trimmed by 5 bases and J by 8 bases, 10 bases remained unmatched. Germline CDR1 reads SGHTA; CDR2 reads FQGNSA. The CDR3 is 14 residues long. CDR3 bases: TGTGCCAGCAGCACAGCGGACAGGGTGTACGGCTACACCTTC. Translated, it gives CASSTADRVYGYTF.